These T cell receptor beta chains were read from a single sample in a study of low-dose radiotherapy and immunotherapy resistance in tumors. TCRdb ran MiXCR on the reads and lists one entry per CDR3 protein. Of approximately 45,000 distinct CDR3 sequences listed, 20% to 25% are singletons. Here the sequenced sample was PBMCs, taken after low-dose radiotherapy plus immunotherapy. The receptors were sampled from a male donor with prostate cancer. The CDR3 runs from the conserved cysteine through the conserved F or W. D genes are given only for firm matches. Clone sizes are given selectively: once, few, many, or a class where the clone is expanded.

TRBD1	many	TRBJ2-3	TRBV7-9	TGTGCCAGCAGCTCACCCGATAAGGACAGGGGGCGTGAAACGCAGTATTTT	CASSSPDKDRGRETQYF
TRBD2	many	TRBJ2-3	TRBV10-3	TGTGCCATCAGTGAGTCGCTAGCGGGGGGAATAAGCACAGATACGCAGTATTTT	CAISESLAGGISTDTQYF
NA	many	TRBJ1-5	TRBV30	TGTGCCTGGAGTGTTTTAGACGGACTTAGCAATCAGCCCCAGCATTTT	CAWSVLDGLSNQPQHF
TRBD2	few	TRBJ2-5	TRBV27	TGTGCCAGCAGTTCGAAACCGGGACTAGCGCTCTTAGAGACCCAGTACTTC	CASSSKPGLALLETQYF
NA	few	TRBJ2-3	TRBV12-3/TRBV12-4	TGTGCCAGCAGCCGTTACACAGATACGCAGTATTTT	CASSRYTDTQYF
NA	many	TRBJ1-5	TRBV4-1	TGCGCCAGCAGCCAAGATTGGGGGGCTAATCAGCCCCAGCATTTT	CASSQDWGANQPQHF
NA	many	TRBJ2-3	TRBV5-1	TGCGCCAGCAGCTTCGGGGATACGCAGTATTTT	CASSFGDTQYF
NA	many	TRBJ1-4	TRBV21-1	TGTGCCAGCAGCAAAGGACCGCAGGGGGCGAAAACTAATGAAAAACTGTTTTTT	CASSKGPQGAKTNEKLFF
TRBD1	many	TRBJ1-2	TRBV7-9	TGTGCCAGCAGCTCTACCACCGGGACAGGGGGCTTTGGCTACACCTTC	CASSSTTGTGGFGYTF
TRBD2	many	TRBJ2-1	TRBV20-1	TGCAGTGCTAGTCCACACGGGGGGTCCCTTATTGGGCAGTTCTTC	CSASPHGGSLIGQFF
NA	many	TRBJ2-7	TRBV20-1	TGCAGTGGGGGCGCCTCCCGGGGCGAGCAGTACTTC	CSGGASRGEQYF
NA	few	TRBJ1-5	TRBV28	TGTGCCAGCAGTGCTACCCCGGGAGGGCGTATACAGCCCCAGCATTTT	CASSATPGGRIQPQHF
TRBD1	NA	TRBJ1-6	TRBV18	TGTGCCAGCTCAACGACAGGGGGCGATTATAATTCACCCCTCCACTTT	CASSTTGGDYNSPLHF
TRBD1	NA	TRBJ2-7	TRBV13	TGTGCCAGCAGCTCCTCCGGGACAGAAAGCTACGAGCAGTACTTC	CASSSSGTESYEQYF
NA	NA	TRBJ2-2	TRBV12-3/TRBV12-4	TGTGCCAGCAGAGTTCCCGGGGCCGGGGAGCTGTTTTTT	CASRVPGAGELFF
NA	many	TRBJ2-7	TRBV3-1	TGTGCCAGCAGCCAAAGGGGTAAGGACAACGAGCAGTACTTC	CASSQRGKDNEQYF
NA	many	TRBJ2-7	TRBV12-5	TGTGCTAGTGGTTTAGTACCTCCGGGGGTCCCCTCCTACGAGCAGTACTTC	CASGLVPPGVPSYEQYF
NA	many	TRBJ2-7	TRBV5-1	TGCGCCAGCAGCTTGGGGACAGCGTCAAGCTACGAGCAGTACTTC	CASSLGTASSYEQYF
NA	many	TRBJ1-3	TRBV25-1	TGTGCCAGCAGTGAAGGTCCTACTTCGAGCTCTGGAAACACCATATATTTT	CASSEGPTSSSGNTIYF
TRBD1	NA	TRBJ1-5	TRBV18	TGTGCCAGCTCACCATTACAGGGGGTAAATCAGCCCCAGCATTTT	CASSPLQGVNQPQHF
NA	few	TRBJ2-7	TRBV26	TGTGCCAGCCGCAGGGCTAGCGGGGGTTACGAGCAGTACTTC	CASRRASGGYEQYF
NA	many	TRBJ2-1	TRBV27	TGTGCCAGCACAAGGGACGAGCTTTCCAATGAGCAGTTCTTC	CASTRDELSNEQFF
TRBD1	many	TRBJ2-7	TRBV5-1	TGCGCCAGCAGCTTGTGGGTCTCCGGGACAGGATTCAACTACGAGCAGTACTTC	CASSLWVSGTGFNYEQYF
NA	many	TRBJ2-6	TRBV5-6	TGTGCCAGCAGCTTGGCCGCGGCCAACGTCCTGACTTTC	CASSLAAANVLTF
NA	few	TRBJ2-7	TRBV6-2/TRBV6-3	TGTGCCAGCAGTGCCCAGGGGGGCGAGCAGTACTTC	CASSAQGGEQYF
TRBD2	many	TRBJ2-2	TRBV2	TGTGCCAGCGGCACCGGGACTAGCGTCACCGGGGAGCTGTTTTTT	CASGTGTSVTGELFF
TRBD1	NA	TRBJ1-2	TRBV6-8	TGTGCCAGCAGCCCCACAGGGGGCGTCCCTAACTATGGCTACACCTTC	CASSPTGGVPNYGYTF
TRBD2	many	TRBJ2-1	TRBV5-1	TGCGCCAGCAGCTCCGGGACTAGCGGGAGCGGCCCGTTCTTC	CASSSGTSGSGPFF
TRBD1	many	TRBJ2-4	TRBV6-2/TRBV6-3	TGTGCCAGCAGTCCCCGGACAGGGGATAAAAACATTCAGTACTTC	CASSPRTGDKNIQYF
TRBD2	NA	TRBJ2-7	TRBV24-1	TGTGCCACCAGTGATGAACAAGCGGGAGAGGCTCCTAGGGAGCAGTACTTC	CATSDEQAGEAPREQYF
TRBD2	many	TRBJ2-7	TRBV6-2/TRBV6-3	TGTGCCAGCAGTTACGGCAGGTCTAGCGGGAACTACGAGCAGTACTTC	CASSYGRSSGNYEQYF
NA	NA	TRBJ2-1	TRBV11-3	TGTGCCAGCAGCCACAGGGGAGGTGACTACAATGAGCAGTTCTTC	CASSHRGGDYNEQFF
TRBD1	NA	TRBJ2-2	TRBV13	TGTGCCAGCAGCTTATTTGCCCGCAGGGGGTTCACCGGGGAGCTGTTTTTT	CASSLFARRGFTGELFF
NA	many	TRBJ2-7	TRBV2	TGTGCCAGCAGTGAACCTGCGGGCCCCTACGAGCAGTACTTC	CASSEPAGPYEQYF
NA	NA	TRBJ2-2	TRBV27	TGTGCCAGCAGTCTTATCAGGGATAGGGAGCTGTTTTTT	CASSLIRDRELFF
TRBD2	many	TRBJ2-7	TRBV10-3	TGTGCCATCAGCCGGGAGGAGTACGAGCAGTACTTC	CAISREEYEQYF
NA	many	TRBJ1-2	TRBV7-9	TGTGCCAGCAGACCCACAGGGATTGCTAACTATGGCTACACCTTC	CASRPTGIANYGYTF
NA	many	TRBJ1-5	TRBV24-1	TGTGCCACCAGTCCAGGGCGTTCGGAAGCTACCGGCAATCAGCCCCAGCATTTT	CATSPGRSEATGNQPQHF
NA	many	TRBJ2-1	TRBV5-1	TGCGCCAGCAGCTTGGGGGGTAGCAGCTCCTACAATGAGCAGTTCTTC	CASSLGGSSSYNEQFF
NA	medium-sized	TRBJ1-2	TRBV20-1	TGCAGTGCTAGAGATCGGAGGGGGTGGCAGGACGGCTACACCTTC	CSARDRRGWQDGYTF
TRBD2	many	TRBJ2-3	TRBV3-1	TGTGCCAGCAGCCAAGACCGGGGACTAGCGGGAATCACAGATACGCAGTATTTT	CASSQDRGLAGITDTQYF
NA	NA	TRBJ2-2	TRBV20-1	TGCAGTGGAAGTCAGGGAGCGGACGGGGAGCTGTTTTTT	CSGSQGADGELFF